Each of the 13 T cell receptor beta chains below was sequenced from the same sample in a study of CD8 T cells in Susac syndrome. Reverse transcription used roughly 0.45 to 1 ug RNA and random hexamers. TCRdb processed the immunoSEQ multiplex PCR reads anew with MiXCR; each CDR3 protein has one entry. The sample includes 150,000 to 200,000 distinct CDR3 sequences, approximately 94% of them seen just once. The sequencing input was CD4+ T cells from PBMCs. Receptor source: a human donor with multiple sclerosis.

This chain uses TRBV9 with TRBJ1-3; D is unclear. Trimming took 0 bases from V and 5 from J, leaving 6 bases between them. The CDR3 consists of 13 residues. The germline V gene has CDR1 SGDLS and CDR2 YYNGEE. This CDR3 is CASSVDGRNTIYF. The CDR3 coding sequence is TGTGCCAGCAGCGTAGATGGCCGAAACACCATATATTTT.

This clonotype was observed a few times. The V call is TRBV4-1, the J call TRBJ2-7; 7 positions match TRBD1. Germline V gene sequence: CDR1 MGHRA, CDR2 YSYEKL. There are 15 residues in the CDR3. V lost 0 bases and J lost 2; bases outside the gene matches: 4. CDR3: CASSQDQGQTYEQYF. DNA for the CDR3: TGCGCCAGCAGCCAAGATCAGGGACAGACCTACGAGCAGTACTTC.

This clonotype showed up just once. The rearrangement links TRBV9 to TRBJ2-1; the match to TRBD2 covers 11 bases. V shed 1 base and J 7 bases; nucleotides not matched to a gene: 10. Germline V gives CDR1 SGDLS, CDR2 YYNGEE. CDR3 length equals 17 residues. CDR3 loop: CASSVSGLAGGRNEQFF. For the CDR3, the DNA is TGTGCCAGCAGCGTAAGCGGATTAGCGGGGGGGCGTAATGAGCAGTTCTTC.

V is TRBV5-1 and J is TRBJ2-7; D ambiguous. This CDR3 region has 14 residues. CDR1 and CDR2 from the germline V gene are SGHRS and YFSETQ. The V end was cut by 0 bases, the J end by 2 bases, with 9 bases between. CDR3 in DNA: TGCGCCAGCAGCTTGGAGGGCTTCCCCTACGAGCAGTACTTC. Amino acid sequence: CASSLEGFPYEQYF.

The V call is TRBV20-1, the J call TRBJ1-2; no clear D gene. The germline V gene encodes CDR1 DFQATT and CDR2 SNEGSKA (reference sequence). V was cut by 6 bases and J by 4 bases, with 15 bases left in between. This CDR3 spans 13 amino acids. CDR3 in DNA: TGCAGTGCACCAATAGGTAATACCTATGGCTACACCTTC. Translating it yields CSAPIGNTYGYTF.

The rearrangement links TRBV2 to TRBJ2-5; D gene unclear. CDR1 and CDR2 (germline): SNHLY, FYNNEI. The V end lost 8 bases, the J end lost 5 bases, and 21 bases lay between the germline ends. The CDR3 extends over 15 amino acids. As DNA, the CDR3 is TGTGCCAGCTCATCCGGCACCCGGCAGAAGGAGACCCAGTACTTC. This codes for CASSSGTRQKETQYF.

This clonotype was picked up one time. V is TRBV20-1 and J is TRBJ1-2; TRBD1 might be the D (5 bases). V was cut by 3 bases and J by 0 bases, with 14 bases left in between. Looked up from germline, CDR1 is DFQATT and CDR2 is SNEGSKA (reference sequence). The CDR3 has 15 residues. The DNA of the CDR3 is TGCAGTGCTAGCTCGTCAGGGCGGGCTAACTATGGCTACACCTTC. As protein: CSASSSGRANYGYTF.

The chain has TRBV7-6 and TRBJ1-1; D perhaps matches TRBD1 (6 bases). This CDR3 comprises 15 residues. In germline, CDR1 is SGHVS, CDR2 FNYEAQ. The V end lost 0 bases, the J end lost 4 bases, and 12 bases lay between the germline ends. CDR3 nucleotide sequence: TGTGCCAGCAGCTTAGCTGAGGGGGTGGGCACTGAAGCTTTCTTT. Protein sequence: CASSLAEGVGTEAFF.

This chain connects TRBV2 to TRBJ2-7; 13 positions agree with TRBD2. CDR3 size: 16 residues. The J segment lost 4 bases and the V segment lost 6 bases, leaving 9 bases of the junction unmatched. Germline V gene lookup returns CDR1 SNHLY and CDR2 FYNNEI. CDR3 DNA: TGTGCCAGCAGCCCCAGGACTAGCGGGGGCCCTTACGAGCAGTACTTC. Its protein product is CASSPRTSGGPYEQYF.

V gene TRBV20-1 combines with J gene TRBJ2-7; D perhaps matches TRBD1 (6 bases). This CDR3 contains 11 residues. Deletions cut 4 bases from V and 4 bases from J, with 8 bases between. The germline CDR1 and CDR2 sequences are DFQATT and SNEGSKA (reference sequence). CDR3 loop: CSAIRGYEQYF. In nucleotides, the CDR3 is TGCAGTGCTATCAGGGGTTACGAGCAGTACTTC.

The chain couples TRBV12-3 or TRBV12-4 to TRBJ2-7, with 9 bases matching TRBD2. The CDR3 extends over 14 amino acids. The V gene end was trimmed by 4 bases and the J gene end by 2 bases; junction bases not matched to a gene: 3. The CDR3, as DNA: TGTGCCAGCAGTTCGACTAGCGGTACCTACGAGCAGTACTTC. Its protein product is CASSSTSGTYEQYF.

The chain recombines TRBV2 with TRBJ1-2; D remains ambiguous. With 10 bases removed from V and 0 bases from J, the gap between germline ends came to 9 bases. CDR1 and CDR2 from the germline V gene are SNHLY and FYNNEI. The CDR3 covers 12 residues. The CDR3 sequence: CATQPANYGYTF. The CDR3 DNA reads as TGTGCCACCCAGCCAGCTAACTATGGCTACACCTTC.

The J gene is TRBJ2-3, the V gene TRBV30; possibly TRBD2 for D (7 bases). The CDR3 runs to 16 residues. CDR1 GTSNPN and CDR2 SVGIG come from the germline V gene (reference sequence). V dropped 4 bases and J dropped 1 base, with 18 bases sitting between them. The CDR3 nucleotides are TGTGCCTGGACCCTGGGGGGGCGAGGTGGCACAGATACGCAGTATTTT. Protein: CAWTLGGRGGTDTQYF.